These T cell receptor beta chains were read from a single sample in a study of tumor and adjacent non-tumor tissue in lung cancer. TCRdb ran MiXCR on the multiplex PCR reads and lists one entry per CDR3 protein. The sample has approximately 90,000 distinct CDR3 sequences, 65% to 75% seen once. The sequenced sample consisted of lung tumor tissue. These TCRs come from a man aged 55 to 70 with non-small cell lung cancer. CDR3s leave out the opening cysteine and the closing phenylalanine or tryptophan. Fields, in order: CDR3 protein, D gene, clone size, CDR3 length, V gene. D genes are given only for firm matches. Some rows have no size entry. The others give once, few or many, or a class for an expanded clone.

CDR3 protein: SNSLTLGNTIY
D gene: -
clone size: -
CDR3 length: 11
V gene: TRBV12-3/TRBV12-4

CDR3 protein: ASSITGTAFRPPLH
D gene: TRBD1
clone size: -
CDR3 length: 14
V gene: TRBV12-3/TRBV12-4

CDR3 protein: SVSLAGGAYNEQF
D gene: TRBD2
clone size: -
CDR3 length: 13
V gene: TRBV29-1

CDR3 protein: ASGQDPTGTERGELL
D gene: -
clone size: -
CDR3 length: 15
V gene: TRBV4-3

CDR3 protein: ASSRENTEAF
D gene: -
clone size: many
CDR3 length: 10
V gene: TRBV6-5

CDR3 protein: ASSSGQNTEAF
D gene: -
clone size: -
CDR3 length: 11
V gene: TRBV11-1

CDR3 protein: ASSVAVTDSQY
D gene: -
clone size: -
CDR3 length: 11
V gene: TRBV9

CDR3 protein: SVEPRVGYTEAF
D gene: -
clone size: -
CDR3 length: 12
V gene: TRBV29-1

CDR3 protein: ASSRTSGRAGISNEQF
D gene: TRBD2
clone size: many
CDR3 length: 16
V gene: TRBV6-5

CDR3 protein: ASSYGQQSTEAF
D gene: -
clone size: -
CDR3 length: 12
V gene: TRBV6-5

CDR3 protein: ASSQGLALYNEQF
D gene: TRBD2
clone size: -
CDR3 length: 13
V gene: TRBV7-9

CDR3 protein: VSSFRGTGAGHT
D gene: TRBD1
clone size: -
CDR3 length: 12
V gene: TRBV12-3/TRBV12-4

CDR3 protein: SASGYNERF
D gene: -
clone size: -
CDR3 length: 9
V gene: TRBV20-1

CDR3 protein: ASSFDRGNTEAF
D gene: TRBD1
clone size: -
CDR3 length: 12
V gene: TRBV5-4

CDR3 protein: ASSLVSYEQY
D gene: -
clone size: -
CDR3 length: 10
V gene: TRBV6-2/TRBV6-3

CDR3 protein: AISVGRSTDTQY
D gene: -
clone size: -
CDR3 length: 12
V gene: TRBV10-3

CDR3 protein: AGSITDRGPYEQY
D gene: TRBD1
clone size: -
CDR3 length: 13
V gene: TRBV11-1

CDR3 protein: ASSGPGGSYGYT
D gene: TRBD1
clone size: many
CDR3 length: 12
V gene: TRBV5-4

CDR3 protein: ASSGDGPYGYT
D gene: -
clone size: -
CDR3 length: 11
V gene: TRBV12-3/TRBV12-4

CDR3 protein: ANSLELKGRNYGYT
D gene: -
clone size: many
CDR3 length: 14
V gene: TRBV11-2

CDR3 protein: ASSTGLTNIGELS
D gene: TRBD2
clone size: -
CDR3 length: 13
V gene: TRBV11-2

CDR3 protein: SVEGKHNSCDEQF
D gene: -
clone size: -
CDR3 length: 13
V gene: TRBV29-1

CDR3 protein: ASSLRGGGQETQY
D gene: TRBD1
clone size: -
CDR3 length: 13
V gene: TRBV7-9

CDR3 protein: ASSQANRNYDYT
D gene: -
clone size: -
CDR3 length: 12
V gene: TRBV4-1

CDR3 protein: ASSGQIGYRPQQ
D gene: -
clone size: -
CDR3 length: 12
V gene: TRBV12-3/TRBV12-4

CDR3 protein: TSSRAGSGTVELF
D gene: -
clone size: -
CDR3 length: 13
V gene: TRBV11-1

CDR3 protein: ASSEDWGETHY
D gene: -
clone size: -
CDR3 length: 11
V gene: TRBV6-1

CDR3 protein: ASSTPTGGAEAF
D gene: TRBD1
clone size: -
CDR3 length: 12
V gene: TRBV5-4

CDR3 protein: ASSLNGLAGGLRTDTQY
D gene: TRBD2
clone size: many
CDR3 length: 17
V gene: TRBV13

CDR3 protein: ASRSRTGSYNGQF
D gene: TRBD1
clone size: -
CDR3 length: 13
V gene: TRBV11-1

CDR3 protein: ASRPRTGGATGYT
D gene: TRBD1
clone size: many
CDR3 length: 13
V gene: TRBV12-3/TRBV12-4

CDR3 protein: AISSSSTDTQY
D gene: -
clone size: -
CDR3 length: 11
V gene: TRBV11-2

CDR3 protein: AISDGLVGYEQY
D gene: TRBD2
clone size: many
CDR3 length: 12
V gene: TRBV10-3

CDR3 protein: SVDPGGETQY
D gene: -
clone size: many
CDR3 length: 10
V gene: TRBV29-1